These 7 T cell receptor beta chains share one sample of origin, sequenced in a study of read filtering for tumor transcriptome and immune sequencing. The library was built from 400 ng RNA with molecular barcoded adaptors for alpha/delta and beta/gamma chains. TCRdb re-called the reads through MiXCR, storing one row per CDR3 protein. In the table there are about 24,000 distinct CDR3 sequences, roughly 23% of which are singletons. Sequencing used a population of CD138-negative cells sorted from bone marrow. The origin of the receptors is a donor at least 40 years old with multiple myeloma.

This clonotype was counted at least ten times. The chain recombines TRBV3-1 with TRBJ2-1, with D possibly TRBD1 on 5 matching bases. Germline assignment: CDR1 LGHDT and CDR2 YNNKEL (reference sequence). The ends were cut back, 4 bases at V and 5 bases at J, with 9 bases in the middle. This CDR3 has 13 residues. The CDR3 here is CASSRPGNNEQFF. The CDR3 DNA reads TGTGCCAGCAGCCGTCCAGGGAACAATGAGCAGTTCTTC.

Comments on this clonotype: A much bigger clone sits one base away, suggesting this may be a read error. V and J are TRBV19 and TRBJ2-5; perhaps D is TRBD1 or TRBD2 (5 bases each). The germline V gene encodes CDR1 LNHDA and CDR2 SQIVND (reference sequence). The CDR3 loop spans 12 amino acids. The CDR3 sequence: CGTGTSRETQYF. The CDR3 region has the DNA TGTGGCACCGGGACCAGCCGAGAGACCCAGTACTTC.

In this sample, this clonotype turned up many times. The genes are TRBV20-1 and TRBJ2-3, with a possible D match to TRBD2 (7 bases). Germline CDR1 reads DFQATT; CDR2 reads SNEGSKA (reference sequence). V was cut by 0 bases and J by 0 bases, with 19 bases left in between. The CDR3 length is 18 residues. The CDR3 DNA follows: TGCAGTGCTAGAGATGGCAATCGGGCGGGGGCCAGCACAGATACGCAGTATTTT. This encodes CSARDGNRAGASTDTQYF.

This chain links TRBV18 with TRBJ1-1; D is ambiguous. CDR1 and CDR2 from the germline V gene are KGHSH and LQKENI. This CDR3 has 15 amino acids. The V end was cut by 3 bases, the J end by 1 base, with 12 bases between. The chain's CDR3 is CASSPQKGKNTEAFF. CDR3 nucleotides: TGTGCCAGCTCACCTCAGAAAGGAAAGAACACTGAAGCTTTCTTT.

This clonotype was detected ten times or more. The gene calls are TRBV20-1 and TRBJ1-1, with a possible D match to TRBD1 (6 bases). The CDR3 runs to 14 residues. Trimming left V 5 bases short and J 5 bases short, with 18 bases between. The germline CDR1 and CDR2 sequences are DFQATT and SNEGSKA (reference sequence). In DNA form, the CDR3 reads TGCAGTGCTGCTCCGGGACATCTAAGGACTGAAGCTTTCTTT. It encodes CSAAPGHLRTEAFF.

The chain joins TRBV5-6 to TRBJ2-1, with 7 nucleotides matching TRBD1. Trimming removed 0 bases from V and 8 bases from J; junction bases left unmatched: 8. The germline gives CDR1 SGHDT, CDR2 YYEEEE. The CDR3 totals 15 residues. In DNA form, the CDR3 reads TGTGCCAGCAGCTTGGGACAGGGCAAAGGTGATGAGCAGTTCTTC. The encoded protein is CASSLGQGKGDEQFF. Together with reference TRBV5-6 and TRBJ2-1, the CDR3 gives the full variable domain: DAGVTQSPTHLIKTRGQQVTLRCSPKSGHDTVSWYQQALGQGPQFIFQYYEEEERQRGNFPDRFSGHQFPNYSSELNVNALLLGDSALYLCASSLGQGKGDEQFFGPGTRLTVL.

This clonotype has at least ten counts. This chain's CDR3 is CASGPPTGFRSYEQYF. The CDR3 bases are TGTGCCAGCGGCCCTCCGACAGGGTTTAGGAGCTACGAGCAGTACTTC. The chain has TRBV7-9 and TRBJ2-7, with TRBD1 matching 7 bases. After removal of 8 bases from V and 3 bases from J, the junction contained 16 bases not matched to a gene. From germline, CDR1 is SEHNR and CDR2 FQNEAQ (reference sequence). This CDR3 has 16 amino acids.